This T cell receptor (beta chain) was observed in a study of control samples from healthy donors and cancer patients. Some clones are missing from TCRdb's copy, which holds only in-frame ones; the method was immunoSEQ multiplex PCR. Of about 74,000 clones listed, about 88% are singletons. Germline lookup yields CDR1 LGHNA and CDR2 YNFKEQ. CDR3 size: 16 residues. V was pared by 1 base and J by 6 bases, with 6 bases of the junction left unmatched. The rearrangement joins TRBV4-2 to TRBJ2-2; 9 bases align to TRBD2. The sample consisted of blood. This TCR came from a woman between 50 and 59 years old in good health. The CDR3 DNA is TGTGCCAGCAGCCAAGGGGAGGCGGGGGGGCCCGGGGAGCTGTTTTTT. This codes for CASSQGEAGGPGELFF.